These 29 T cell receptor beta chains came from one sample sequenced in a study of T cell responses to AZD1222 COVID-19 vaccine. The repertoire was sequenced with immunoSEQ multiplex PCR; TCRdb's copy has only in-frame clones and lacks some. The table shows about 120,000 clones, with 91% occurring only once. The source was peripheral blood, collected on day 0 of AZD1222 vaccination. These receptors all come from an adult in good health.

The rearrangement uses TRBV6-5 and TRBJ1-2; D call uncertain. V lost 6 bases and J 6 bases, leaving 14 bases between the germline ends. Germline-derived CDR1 and CDR2 are MNHEY and SVGAGI. The CDR3 extends over 13 amino acids. CDR3 amino acids: CASSLLPVDGYTF. The CDR3 bases are TGTGCCAGCAGCCTCCTGCCGGTCGATGGCTACACCTTC.

The gene calls are TRBV18 and TRBJ1-6; D possibly corresponds to TRBD1 (5 bases). Trimming shortened V by 3 bases and J by 9 bases, and 12 bases separated the two germline ends. The CDR3 covers 14 residues. In germline, CDR1 is KGHSH, CDR2 LQKENI. CDR3 nucleotide sequence: TGTGCCAGCTCACCGTCAGGGATGGGTTCACCCCTCCACTTT. Encoded protein: CASSPSGMGSPLHF.

The V call is TRBV6-1, the J call TRBJ1-1; D possibly corresponds to TRBD1 (6 bases). Between the trimmed V and J ends, which lost 2 bases and 7 bases, there was a span of 20 bases. The V gene's germline CDR1 is MNHNS and CDR2 SASEGT. The CDR3 consists of 16 residues. The CDR3 coding sequence is TGTGCCAGCAGTGAAAGTCCCTCAAGGGGGAGGGTTGAAGCTTTCTTT. Translating it yields CASSESPSRGRVEAFF.

The chain combines TRBV6-5 with TRBJ1-6; 7 bases are shared with TRBD1. Germline loops: CDR1 MNHEY, CDR2 SVGAGI. This CDR3 spans 15 amino acids. After removal of 2 bases from V and 11 bases from J, the junction contained 9 bases not matched to a gene. The CDR3 protein is CASSYGRQGQTPLHF. DNA of the CDR3: TGTGCCAGCAGTTACGGCCGACAGGGCCAAACACCCCTCCACTTT.

The chain employs TRBV18 and TRBJ1-1; no reliable D call. Trimming took 3 bases from V and 4 from J, leaving 18 bases between them. The V gene's germline CDR1 is KGHSH and CDR2 LQKENI. This CDR3 has 16 residues. The CDR3 sequence is CASSPGTEPHITEAFF. As DNA, the CDR3 is TGTGCCAGCTCACCGGGCACAGAACCCCATATCACTGAAGCTTTCTTT.

The chain recombines TRBV28 with TRBJ1-6, with D uncertain. CDR1 MDHEN and CDR2 SYDVKM come from the germline V gene. The CDR3 totals 14 residues. Trimming stripped 6 bases from V and 8 bases from J, with 14 bases between. CDR3 DNA sequence: TGTGCCAGCAGCCCCCCCGGATACCATTCACCCCTCCACTTT. This translates into CASSPPGYHSPLHF.

The chain joins TRBV5-8 to TRBJ1-3; D is possibly TRBD1 (6 bases). Per the germline V gene, CDR1 is SGHTS and CDR2 is YDEGEE. The CDR3 spans 18 residues. With 4 bases removed from V and 0 bases from J, the gap between germline ends came to 20 bases. The CDR3 reads CASSPRAGQLSSGNTIYF. CDR3 DNA sequence: TGTGCCAGCAGCCCGCGGGCCGGACAGCTAAGCTCTGGAAACACCATATATTTT.

The chain has TRBV6-5 and TRBJ1-5; D not certain. V shed 0 bases and J shed 8 bases, with 17 bases lying between them. The CDR3 totals 16 residues. CDR1 is MNHEY, CDR2 SVGAGI, per germline. CDR3 loop: CASSYSRQRPFEPQHF. The CDR3 DNA is TGTGCCAGCAGTTACTCGCGGCAGAGGCCTTTTGAGCCCCAGCATTTT.

V usage is TRBV5-1 and J usage is TRBJ2-7; a weak D match, TRBD1 (6 bases). Germline lookup yields CDR1 SGHRS and CDR2 YFSETQ. Deletions cut 0 bases from V and 6 bases from J, with 10 bases between. The CDR3 totals 13 residues. The DNA for the CDR3 is TGCGCCAGCAGCTTGGAGGGGGTTATCGAGCAGTACTTC. Translating it yields CASSLEGVIEQYF.

This clone has only a few counts. The same CDR3 can be traced to other DNA sequences in this sample. The J gene is TRBJ1-3, the V gene TRBV9; unclear D gene. From germline, CDR1 is SGDLS and CDR2 YYNGEE. V was clipped by 3 bases and J by 5 bases, with 0 bases between them. The CDR3 contains 10 residues. The CDR3 DNA reads TGTGCCAGCAGCGGAAACACCATATATTTT. This codes for CASSGNTIYF.

The chain combines TRBV5-1 with TRBJ2-7; D gene unclear. Germline CDR1 SGHRS, CDR2 YFSETQ. This CDR3 is built from 13 residues. Trimming took off 0 bases at V and 3 bases at J, with 7 bases between the two ends. CDR3 DNA: TGCGCCAGCAGCTTGGGCTCAATCTACGAGCAGTACTTC. Translated: CASSLGSIYEQYF. Looking up the rest from reference TRBV5-1 and TRBJ2-7 gives the full variable domain: KAGVTQTPRYLIKTRGQQVTLSCSPISGHRSVSWYQQTPGQGLQFLFEYFSETQRNKGNFPGRFSGRQFSNSRSEMNVSTLELGDSALYLCASSLGSIYEQYFGPGTRLTVT.

The V call is TRBV11-2, the J call TRBJ2-2, with a weak D call TRBD2 (5 bases). Trimming cost V 5 bases and J 1 base, with 11 bases left between them. The germline V gene encodes CDR1 SGHAT and CDR2 FQNNGV. The CDR3 is 15 amino acids. The CDR3, as DNA: TGTGCCAGCAGCGCGGGCCAGGTGAACACCGGGGAGCTGTTTTTT. This codes for CASSAGQVNTGELFF.

The CDR3 protein is CASSLYTQGPTEAFF. CDR3 nucleotide sequence: TGTGCCAGCAGTCTCTACACGCAGGGGCCCACTGAAGCTTTCTTT. The gene calls are TRBV28 and TRBJ1-1, with a weak D call TRBD1 (6 bases). The CDR3 sequence is 15 residues long. The germline gives CDR1 MDHEN, CDR2 SYDVKM. Trimming removed 5 bases from V and 4 bases from J, with 17 bases in between. The full variable domain, rest sourced from reference TRBV28 and TRBJ1-1, is DVKVTQSSRYLVKRTGEKVFLECVQDMDHENMFWYRQDPGLGLRLIYFSYDVKMKEKGDIPEGYSVSREKKERFSLILESASTNQTSMYLCASSLYTQGPTEAFFGQGTRLTVV.

This clone occurred a few times. This chain links TRBV6-6 with TRBJ1-2; 7 bases map to TRBD1. The CDR3 runs to 17 residues. Germline V gene sequence: CDR1 MNHNY, CDR2 SVGAGI (reference sequence). V gave up 5 bases and J gave up 8 bases; unmatched junction bases: 20. The chain's CDR3 is CASSRLPGDSRVLGYTF. As DNA, the CDR3 is TGTGCCAGCAGTCGTCTTCCGGGGGACAGTCGGGTTTTGGGCTACACCTTC.

The chain is built from TRBV5-4 and TRBJ1-3; D not certain. V shed 0 bases and J shed 2 bases, with 3 bases lying between them. CDR3 size: 13 residues. Germline V lookup: CDR1 SGHNT, CDR2 YYREEE (reference sequence). This chain's CDR3 is CASSLGAGNTIYF. As DNA, the CDR3 is TGTGCCAGCAGCTTGGGGGCTGGAAACACCATATATTTT.

The J gene is TRBJ2-7, the V gene TRBV9; D ambiguous. V was pared by 0 bases and J by 1 base, with 8 bases between. The CDR3 contains 14 residues. Germline V gene lookup returns CDR1 SGDLS and CDR2 YYNGEE. CDR3 DNA: TGTGCCAGCAGCGTAGAGGCCCGTTCCTACGAGCAGTACTTC. It is translated as CASSVEARSYEQYF.

The chain links TRBV5-4 to TRBJ1-3; tentatively, D is TRBD1 (5 bases). CDR3 size: 15 residues. The germline gives CDR1 SGHNT, CDR2 YYREEE (reference sequence). Trimming removed 0 bases at V and 1 base at J, with 8 bases between. The CDR3 loop is CASSLGGRSGNTIYF. The CDR3 DNA reads as TGTGCCAGCAGCTTGGGGGGGAGATCTGGAAACACCATATATTTT.

The rearrangement links TRBV5-4 to TRBJ1-5; perhaps TRBD1 as D (6 bases). Germline loops: CDR1 SGHNT, CDR2 YYREEE (reference sequence). Deletions cut 4 bases from V and 6 bases from J, with 20 bases between. CDR3 length equals 16 residues. The CDR3 DNA follows: TGTGCCAGCAGCCACAGGGAACGGTCAATTTCTCAGCCCCAGCATTTT. Translating gives CASSHRERSISQPQHF.

The rearrangement links TRBV6-2 or TRBV6-3 to TRBJ1-2; D is perhaps TRBD1 (5 bases). Trimming left V 3 bases short and J 4 bases short, with 15 bases between. Germline assignment: CDR1 MNHEY and CDR2 SVGEGT. The CDR3 contains 15 residues. The CDR3 here is CASSYPQGLTYGYTF. Here the CDR3 DNA reads TGTGCCAGCAGTTATCCCCAGGGTTTGACCTATGGCTACACCTTC.

CDR3 residues: CASQADLDNTDTQYF. The CDR3 DNA is TGTGCCAGCCAAGCGGACCTGGACAACACAGATACGCAGTATTTT. The rearrangement links TRBV28 to TRBJ2-3, with D possibly being TRBD1 or TRBD2 (5 bases each). CDR1 MDHEN and CDR2 SYDVKM come from the germline V gene. With 8 bases removed from V and 2 bases from J, the gap between germline ends came to 17 bases. CDR3 length: 15 residues.

The rearrangement joins TRBV5-8 to TRBJ2-1; D is undetermined. Trimming pared 7 bases from V and 0 bases from J, leaving 14 bases between. Germline CDR1 is SGHTS and CDR2 is YDEGEE. This CDR3 comprises 15 residues. CDR3: CASPSEAVSYNEQFF. CDR3 coding DNA: TGTGCCAGCCCCTCAGAGGCGGTCTCCTACAATGAGCAGTTCTTC. The whole variable domain, filled in from reference TRBV5-8 and TRBJ2-1, reads EAGVTQSPTHLIKTRGQQATLRCSPISGHTSVYWYQQALGLGLQFLLWYDEGEERNRGNFPPRFSGRQFPNYSSELNVNALELEDSALYLCASPSEAVSYNEQFFGPGTRLTVL.

The V gene is TRBV30, the J gene TRBJ2-5; D gene unclear. Trimming took 3 bases from V and 5 from J, leaving 13 bases between them. Germline V gene sequence: CDR1 GTSNPN, CDR2 SVGIG (reference sequence). CDR3 size: 13 residues. CDR3 loop: CAWSRGVGETQYF. The CDR3 DNA sequence: TGTGCCTGGAGCCGCGGAGTAGGGGAGACCCAGTACTTC.

This chain connects TRBV19 to TRBJ2-3; no definite D call. Trimming removed 2 bases at V and 3 bases at J, with 9 bases between. CDR3 length equals 14 residues. Germline V CDR1 and CDR2: LNHDA, SQIVND (reference sequence). DNA of the CDR3: TGTGCCAGTAGTATATTAGGTGCGACAGATACGCAGTATTTT. Translation: CASSILGATDTQYF.

This chain joins TRBV28 and TRBJ1-1, with TRBD1 identical over 7 bases. Germline V gene data show CDR1 as MDHEN and CDR2 as SYDVKM. Trimming removed 3 bases from V and 5 bases from J; junction bases left unmatched: 3. This CDR3 has 13 amino acids. The CDR3 reads CASSLTGITEAFF. CDR3 DNA: TGTGCCAGCAGTTTGACAGGGATAACTGAAGCTTTCTTT.

The chain carries TRBV7-6 and TRBJ2-5; TRBD2 matches 13 bases. J gave up 7 bases and V 5 bases, and 10 bases lay outside the gene matches. The CDR3 consists of 16 residues. CDR1 SGHVS and CDR2 FNYEAQ come from the germline V gene. The CDR3 bases are TGTGCCAGCAGCCCAACTAGCGGGAGGGCCTTAGGGACCCAGTACTTC. It encodes CASSPTSGRALGTQYF.

The CDR3 sequence: CASSSLEKLFF. For the CDR3, the DNA is TGTGCCAGCAGTTCCCTTGAAAAACTGTTTTTT. This chain links TRBV6-5 with TRBJ1-4; D uncertain. Germline V gives CDR1 MNHEY, CDR2 SVGAGI. V was clipped by 4 bases and J by 7 bases, with 4 bases between them. The CDR3 covers 11 residues.

The V gene is TRBV11-2, the J gene TRBJ1-3; D not resolved. Germline V lookup: CDR1 SGHAT, CDR2 FQNNGV. The CDR3 is made up of 15 amino acids. The ends were cut back, 5 bases at V and 0 bases at J, with 11 bases in the middle. The CDR3 region is CASSPTLFSGNTIYF. The CDR3 DNA reads as TGTGCCAGCAGCCCGACCCTTTTCTCTGGAAACACCATATATTTT.

The chain uses TRBV2 and TRBJ2-1; 8 bases line up with TRBD1. Germline V gene data show CDR1 as SNHLY and CDR2 as FYNNEI. The J segment lost 8 bases and the V segment lost 5 bases, leaving 11 bases of the junction unmatched. The CDR3 consists of 15 residues. The CDR3 DNA reads TGTGCCAGCAGTCCCCGGACAGGGTTCGAGGATGAGCAGTTCTTC. Amino acids: CASSPRTGFEDEQFF.

This chain joins TRBV19 and TRBJ2-3, with no clear D. The germline V gene has CDR1 LNHDA and CDR2 SQIVND (reference sequence). The ends were cut back, 3 bases at V and 3 bases at J, with 25 bases in the middle. The CDR3 has 19 residues. The DNA for the CDR3 is TGTGCCAGTAGTATCCGTTTCCCCCTGTTGGGTAAGGGAACAGATACGCAGTATTTT. Encoded protein: CASSIRFPLLGKGTDTQYF.